Listed here are 31 T cell receptor beta chains from one sample, sequenced in a study of beta chain features in type 1 diabetes. Expressed TCRB transcripts were sequenced after all isolated RNA was converted to cDNA. TCRdb's table, derived via immunoSEQ multiplex PCR, lists solely in-frame clones and lacks some. The data show fewer than 250,000 clones, with 13% to 15% seen just once and more than 0.02% held by the top ten. Material for sequencing was naive CD4+ T cells from blood. The source of these receptors is a woman between 35 and 50 years old in good health.

This clone was picked up a small number of times. The chain carries TRBV7-6 and TRBJ1-5; unclear D gene. The CDR3 extends over 14 amino acids. Per the germline V gene, CDR1 is SGHVS and CDR2 is FNYEAQ. V was cut by 5 bases and J by 4 bases, with 12 bases left in between. CDR3 loop: CASSPRPGNQPQHF. As DNA, the CDR3 is TGTGCCAGCAGCCCCCGACCGGGGAATCAGCCCCAGCATTTT.

The CDR3 coding sequence is TGTGCCAGCAGCTTAAGGACTAGCGGGGCGACAGATACGCAGTATTTT. This gives the protein CASSLRTSGATDTQYF. This chain connects TRBV5-4 to TRBJ2-3; 12 bases map to TRBD2. Germline V gene data show CDR1 as SGHNT and CDR2 as YYREEE (reference sequence). J was trimmed by 3 bases and V by 2 bases; bases with no gene match: 4. This CDR3 contains 16 residues. Full variable domain (remainder filled in from reference TRBV5-4 and TRBJ2-3): ETGVTQSPTHLIKTRGQQVTLRCSSQSGHNTVSWYQQALGQGPQFIFQYYREEENGRGNFPPRFSGLQFPNYSSELNVNALELDDSALYLCASSLRTSGATDTQYFGPGTRLTVL.

V gene TRBV4-2 combines with J gene TRBJ2-5; a possible D gene is TRBD2 (5 bases). The CDR3 is made up of 16 amino acids. The V gene's germline CDR1 is LGHNA and CDR2 YNFKEQ. The V end lost 0 bases, the J end lost 5 bases, and 16 bases lay between the germline ends. In DNA form, the CDR3 reads TGTGCCAGCAGCCAAGATCGGGGTGAACCCCATGAGACCCAGTACTTC. Protein product: CASSQDRGEPHETQYF.

This clone was picked up a small number of times. The chain joins TRBV19 to TRBJ2-7; D is uncertain. Germline V gene lookup returns CDR1 LNHDA and CDR2 SQIVND (reference sequence). The V and J ends lost 5 bases and 6 bases respectively, with 11 bases between them. This CDR3 region has 12 residues. In DNA form, the CDR3 reads TGTGCCAGTAGTTACGGTCGTCGCGAGCAGTACTTC. Its protein is CASSYGRREQYF.

This clone appeared a few times. The chain recombines TRBV6-5 with TRBJ2-7; 7 positions match TRBD1. V lost 0 bases and J lost 2; bases outside the gene matches: 4. The CDR3 contains 15 residues. Germline CDR1 reads MNHEY; CDR2 reads SVGAGI. The CDR3 sequence: CASSYSTGVAYEQYF. CDR3 nucleotides: TGTGCCAGCAGTTACTCCACAGGGGTCGCCTACGAGCAGTACTTC.

A few counts support this clone. This chain joins TRBV21-1 and TRBJ1-1. TRBV21-1 is a recognized pseudogene. The CDR3 extends over 15 amino acids. In nucleotides, the CDR3 is TGTGCCAGCAGCTGGCCCTTCCCCGAGGGCACTGAAGCTTTCTTT. Residues: CASSWPFPEGTEAFF.

This clone was counted a few times. The chain has TRBV5-4 and TRBJ1-3; TRBD1 matches 7 bases. This CDR3 region has 15 residues. Germline-derived CDR1 and CDR2 are SGHNT and YYREEE (reference sequence). V shed 4 bases, J shed 3 bases, and the junction held 7 bases outside the gene matches. The CDR3 sequence is CASSKPGQSGNTIYF. CDR3 coding DNA: TGTGCCAGCAGCAAACCGGGACAGAGTGGAAACACCATATATTTT. Full variable domain (outside the CDR3, taken from reference TRBV5-4 and TRBJ1-3): ETGVTQSPTHLIKTRGQQVTLRCSSQSGHNTVSWYQQALGQGPQFIFQYYREEENGRGNFPPRFSGLQFPNYSSELNVNALELDDSALYLCASSKPGQSGNTIYFGEGSWLTVV.

This clone was found a few times. The chain recombines TRBV5-1 with TRBJ2-5; 13 positions match TRBD2. This CDR3 has 17 residues. With 4 bases clipped from V and 5 bases from J, the junction kept 11 bases outside the gene matches. The germline CDR1 and CDR2 sequences are SGHRS and YFSETQ. The CDR3 is CASSAPGLAGFGETQYF. CDR3 DNA sequence: TGCGCCAGCAGCGCTCCGGGACTAGCGGGGTTTGGGGAGACCCAGTACTTC.

The V call is TRBV5-1, the J call TRBJ2-3; D might be TRBD1 (6 bases). Trimming took 4 bases from V and 6 from J, leaving 12 bases between them. This CDR3 has 13 amino acids. From germline, CDR1 is SGHRS and CDR2 YFSETQ. CDR3 sequence reads: CASSLGGIDTQYF. CDR3 coding DNA: TGCGCCAGCAGCCTAGGGGGTATTGATACGCAGTATTTT. Filled out from reference TRBV5-1 and TRBJ2-3, the complete variable domain reads KAGVTQTPRYLIKTRGQQVTLSCSPISGHRSVSWYQQTPGQGLQFLFEYFSETQRNKGNFPGRFSGRQFSNSRSEMNVSTLELGDSALYLCASSLGGIDTQYFGPGTRLTVL.

A few counts support this clone. The chain combines TRBV14 with TRBJ2-3, with TRBD1 matching 11 bases. There are 15 residues in the CDR3. Trimming at V came to 7 bases and at J to 3 bases, leaving 6 bases not matched to a gene. Germline V gives CDR1 SGHDN, CDR2 FVKESK. Here the CDR3 DNA reads TGTGCCAGCAATAAGGGGACAGGGGGAACAGATACGCAGTATTTT. This sequence encodes CASNKGTGGTDTQYF.

This clone was detected only a few times. The V gene is TRBV6-5, the J gene TRBJ2-3; the D gene is possibly TRBD2 (7 bases). The germline V gene has CDR1 MNHEY and CDR2 SVGAGI. V was cut by 6 bases and J by 4 bases, with 17 bases left in between. The CDR3 is 15 residues long. CDR3 amino acids: CASSGAGAGADTQYF. CDR3 DNA: TGTGCCAGCAGCGGGGCGGGGGCGGGGGCAGATACGCAGTATTTT.

This clone occurred a few times. This chain connects TRBV7-2 to TRBJ1-5; no reliable D call. The CDR3 totals 14 residues. The V end was cut by 1 base, the J end by 4 bases, with 8 bases between. Germline V CDR1 and CDR2: SGHTA, FQGNSA. Here the CDR3 DNA reads TGTGCCAGCAGCTTAGGAACGGTTAATCAGCCCCAGCATTTT. Its protein is CASSLGTVNQPQHF.

The chain is built from TRBV5-1 and TRBJ2-2, with 14 bases aligning to TRBD2. Trimming took 3 bases from V and 0 from J; bases not matched to a gene: 10. CDR1 and CDR2 from the germline V gene are SGHRS and YFSETQ. The CDR3 covers 20 residues. The CDR3 DNA reads TGCGCCAGCAGCTCCGGACTAGCGGGGGGCCATATAGCGAACACCGGGGAGCTGTTTTTT. Its protein is CASSSGLAGGHIANTGELFF.

This clone has just a few counts. The chain joins TRBV19 to TRBJ2-5; possible D gene TRBD1, 5 bases. The CDR3 has 13 amino acids. Trimming stripped 4 bases from V and 1 base from J, with 7 bases between. Germline V lookup: CDR1 LNHDA, CDR2 SQIVND (reference sequence). The CDR3 DNA is TGTGCCAGTAGTACAGGGATCCAAGAGACCCAGTACTTC. It encodes CASSTGIQETQYF.

The V gene is TRBV7-2, the J gene TRBJ2-1; 11 bases fit TRBD2. Germline assignment: CDR1 SGHTA and CDR2 FQGNSA. This CDR3 contains 16 residues. Losses at the gene ends were 5 bases for V and 4 bases for J; bases not matched to a gene: 7. This CDR3 reads CASSARLAGLYNEQFF. The CDR3 nucleotides read TGTGCCAGCAGCGCCCGACTAGCGGGGCTATACAATGAGCAGTTCTTC.

The gene calls are TRBV7-9 and TRBJ2-7; D is perhaps TRBD2 (5 bases). Trimming removed 5 bases from V and 5 bases from J, with 25 bases in between. Germline V gene sequence: CDR1 SEHNR, CDR2 FQNEAQ (reference sequence). The CDR3 is 17 amino acids. CDR3 nucleotide sequence: TGTGCCAGCAGCCCAACTTGGCAAGGAGGTCGGGGTGACGAGCAGTACTTC. Its protein product is CASSPTWQGGRGDEQYF.

As for this clone: One junction end does not reproduce the germline sequence, and a read error may be involved. The gene calls are TRBV7-9 and TRBJ1-2; D remains ambiguous. CDR1 and CDR2 (germline): SEHNR, FQNEAQ (reference sequence). The CDR3 is 12 amino acids. CDR3 DNA: TGTGCCAGCAGCTCAGCGGTTTGGGTCGGGGCCTTC. Protein: CASSSAVWVGAF.

This clone was picked up a small number of times. The chain employs TRBV7-2 and TRBJ2-3, with 10 bases that match TRBD1. Losses at the gene ends were 3 bases for V and 4 bases for J; bases not matched to a gene: 7. CDR3 length equals 16 residues. CDR1 is SGHTA, CDR2 FQGNSA, per germline. The CDR3 protein is CASSFAGQGSSDTQYF. The CDR3 DNA reads as TGTGCCAGCAGCTTCGCGGGACAGGGGTCGTCAGATACGCAGTATTTT.

This clone was observed a few times. V gene TRBV11-2 combines with J gene TRBJ2-7, with 9 bases lining up with TRBD2. This CDR3 has 16 amino acids. V was pared by 4 bases and J by 2 bases, with 9 bases of the junction left unmatched. Germline V gene lookup returns CDR1 SGHAT and CDR2 FQNNGV. The CDR3 loop reads CASSSSSGGPAYEQYF. For the CDR3, the DNA is TGTGCCAGCAGCTCGTCGAGCGGGGGGCCAGCCTACGAGCAGTACTTC.

The chain links TRBV15 to TRBJ2-5, with TRBD1 matching 7 bases. Trimming cost V 6 bases and J 5 bases; bases outside gene matches: 9. CDR1 is LNHNV, CDR2 YYDKDF, per germline (reference sequence). CDR3 size: 14 residues. CDR3 sequence: CATRKDRVPETQYF. CDR3 DNA: TGTGCCACCAGGAAAGACAGGGTACCGGAGACCCAGTACTTC.

This clone was counted only a few times. The chain joins TRBV11-2 to TRBJ1-6; D gene uncertain. Deletions cut 2 bases from V and 9 bases from J, with 23 bases between. Per the germline V gene, CDR1 is SGHAT and CDR2 is FQNNGV. The CDR3 is 18 amino acids. CDR3 residues: CASSLTLPDSGRGSPLHF. CDR3 sequence (DNA): TGTGCCAGCAGCTTAACGCTACCTGACTCCGGGCGGGGTTCACCCCTCCACTTT.

The genes are TRBV6-5 and TRBJ2-7; maybe TRBD2 (5 bases). Trimming stripped 7 bases from V and 4 bases from J, with 20 bases between. This CDR3 is 15 amino acids long. Germline lookup yields CDR1 MNHEY and CDR2 SVGAGI. The CDR3 sequence: CASKGAAAGSYEQYF. The CDR3 DNA is TGTGCCAGCAAGGGAGCGGCCGCGGGTTCTTACGAGCAGTACTTC.

The table lists this clone with a few counts. The chain carries TRBV18 and TRBJ2-7, with 12 bases lining up with TRBD2. CDR1 and CDR2 (germline): KGHSH, LQKENI. Trimming at V came to 6 bases and at J to 2 bases, leaving 8 bases not matched to a gene. The CDR3 sequence is 16 residues long. CDR3 in amino acids: CASSRSSGGGPYEQYF. The CDR3 DNA reads TGTGCCAGCTCTCGTTCTAGCGGGGGGGGCCCCTACGAGCAGTACTTC. The variable domain in full, with the rest retrieved from reference TRBV18 and TRBJ2-7, is NAGVMQNPRHLVRRRGQEARLRCSPMKGHSHVYWYRQLPEEGLKFMVYLQKENIIDESGMPKERFSAEFPKEGPSILRIQQVVRGDSAAYFCASSRSSGGGPYEQYFGPGTRLTVT.

This clone was seen a few times. This rearrangement joins TRBV7-2 to TRBJ2-3; 14 bases fit TRBD2. CDR3 length: 19 residues. In germline, CDR1 is SGHTA, CDR2 FQGNSA. V lost 4 bases and J lost 5; bases outside the gene matches: 14. DNA of the CDR3: TGTGCCAGCAGCTCCCCCGGACTAGCGGGGGGCGGGCGGGGAGATACGCAGTATTTT. This codes for CASSSPGLAGGGRGDTQYF.

V gene TRBV6-5 combines with J gene TRBJ1-2; 9 bases agree with TRBD1. Germline V gene data show CDR1 as MNHEY and CDR2 as SVGAGI. With V trimmed by 6 bases and J by 5 bases, 4 bases remained unmatched. The CDR3 contains 13 residues. This CDR3 reads CASSPDRGYGYTF. In nucleotides, the CDR3 is TGTGCCAGCAGCCCCGACAGGGGGTATGGCTACACCTTC.

The CDR3 DNA reads TGTGCCAGCAGTTTGCTTGGAGGGGCCGGGGCCAACGTCCTGACTTTC. As protein: CASSLLGGAGANVLTF. This chain connects TRBV27 to TRBJ2-6, with D possibly matching TRBD2 (6 bases). The CDR3 sequence is 16 residues long. The V and J ends lost 3 bases and 4 bases respectively, with 13 bases between them. The germline gives CDR1 MNHEY, CDR2 SMNVEV (reference sequence).

This clone was seen a handful of times. The V gene is TRBV4-3, the J gene TRBJ2-5, with D possibly matching TRBD1 (5 bases). The germline CDR1 and CDR2 sequences are LGHNA and YSLEER. V was trimmed by 1 base and J by 0 bases, leaving 9 bases between them. The CDR3 loop spans 15 amino acids. CDR3 nucleotide sequence: TGCGCCAGCAGCCAAGCACCGACAGACCAAGAGACCCAGTACTTC. It yields the protein CASSQAPTDQETQYF.

This sequence joins TRBV19 and TRBJ2-7, with 11 positions matching TRBD2. Germline assignment: CDR1 LNHDA and CDR2 SQIVND (reference sequence). The CDR3 length is 15 residues. V gave up 4 bases and J gave up 3 bases; unmatched junction bases: 5. The chain's CDR3 is CASSTRLAGLYEQYF. The CDR3 nucleotides are TGTGCCAGTAGTACCCGACTAGCGGGGCTCTACGAGCAGTACTTC.

The rearrangement links TRBV5-1 to TRBJ2-5; 10 positions match TRBD1. The CDR3 length is 18 residues. Germline assignment: CDR1 SGHRS and CDR2 YFSETQ. J gave up 4 bases and V 0 bases, and 12 bases lay outside the gene matches. CDR3 bases: TGCGCCAGCAGCTTGGGGACAGGGGGACGCAAATTCGGAGAGACCCAGTACTTC. Translation: CASSLGTGGRKFGETQYF.

The CDR3 DNA reads TGCGCCAGCAGCCTGGACAGTGGCTACACCTTC. Translation: CASSLDSGYTF. This chain connects TRBV5-1 to TRBJ1-2; tentative D call: TRBD1 (6 bases). V lost 4 bases, J lost 7 bases, and 8 bases lay in between. The germline V gene has CDR1 SGHRS and CDR2 YFSETQ. This CDR3 is 11 amino acids long.

The chain employs TRBV6-5 and TRBJ2-2; D is unclear. The CDR3 extends over 13 amino acids. V shed 7 bases and J shed 1 base, with 7 bases lying between them. Germline CDR1 reads MNHEY; CDR2 reads SVGAGI. The CDR3 here is CASTVLNTGELFF. In DNA, the CDR3 is TGTGCCAGCACCGTCCTGAACACCGGGGAGCTGTTTTTT.